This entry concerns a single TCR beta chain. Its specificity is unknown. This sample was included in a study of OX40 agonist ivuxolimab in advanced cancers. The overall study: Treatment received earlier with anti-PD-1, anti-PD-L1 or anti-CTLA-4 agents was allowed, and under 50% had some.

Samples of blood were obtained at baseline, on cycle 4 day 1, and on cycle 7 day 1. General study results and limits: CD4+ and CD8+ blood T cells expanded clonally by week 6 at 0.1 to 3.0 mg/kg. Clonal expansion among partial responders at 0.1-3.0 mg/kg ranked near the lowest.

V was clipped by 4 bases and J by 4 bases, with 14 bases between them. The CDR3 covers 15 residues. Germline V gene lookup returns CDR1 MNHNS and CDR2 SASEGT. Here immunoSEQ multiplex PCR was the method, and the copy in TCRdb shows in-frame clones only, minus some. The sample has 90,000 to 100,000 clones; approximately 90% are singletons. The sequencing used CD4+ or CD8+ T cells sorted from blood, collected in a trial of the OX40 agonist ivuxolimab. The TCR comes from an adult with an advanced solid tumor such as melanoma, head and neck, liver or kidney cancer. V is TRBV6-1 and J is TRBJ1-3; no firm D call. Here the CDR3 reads CASSGGLGSGNTIYF. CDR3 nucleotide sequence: TGTGCCAGCAGTGGGGGTCTTGGTAGCGGAAACACCATATATTTT.